This passage covers 27 T cell receptor beta chains from one sample sequenced in a study of response to subunit inactivated influenza vaccine (dated by TCRdb to the late 2010s). To prepare the library, RT-PCR was applied. Instrument used: Illumina HiSeq 2500. TCRdb itself trimmed the public reads at Q25 with fastp, ran MiXCR and retained productive beta chains. Rows are unified per CDR3 protein, each entry keeping the most common DNA and genes. The sample has 500,000 to 600,000 distinct CDR3 sequences on record, around 15% of them singletons. The ten largest clones capture 11% of the sample. Material: PBMCs from blood, obtained about 12 days after vaccination. These receptors were obtained from a man between 45 and 60 years old who received an inactivated influenza vaccine. Donor details come from another sample of the same person, matched by shared clones.

The CDR3 loop reads CASSLMSDYGYTF. In nucleotides, the CDR3 is TGTGCCAGCAGCTTAATGTCTGATTATGGCTACACCTTC. V is TRBV7-9 and J is TRBJ1-2; D is ambiguous. The V gene's germline CDR1 is SEHNR and CDR2 FQNEAQ (reference sequence). Trimming took 2 bases from V and 5 from J, leaving 9 bases between them. There are 13 residues in the CDR3.

The chain joins TRBV5-6 to TRBJ2-1; either TRBD1 or TRBD2 may fit D (6 bases each). V gave up 4 bases and J gave up 10 bases, with 15 bases separating them. Per germline, CDR1 SGHDT and CDR2 YYEEEE. This CDR3 contains 13 residues. The CDR3 DNA reads as TGTGCCAGCAGCCCCAAAGGGGGGACCGAGCAGTTCTTC. It is translated as CASSPKGGTEQFF.

This clonotype has just a few counts. The chain employs TRBV6-2 or TRBV6-3 and TRBJ2-7, with TRBD1 identical over 10 bases. The CDR3 totals 18 residues. V dropped 2 bases and J dropped 2; count of bases not matched to a gene: 12. In germline, CDR1 is MNHEY, CDR2 SVGEGT. CDR3 bases: TGTGCCAGCAGTTACGTAACGGGACAGGGGCCGCGACCCTACGAGCAGTACTTC. This codes for CASSYVTGQGPRPYEQYF.

Points on this clonotype: A junction boundary mismatches the germline segment, possibly from a read error. The gene calls are TRBV9 and TRBJ2-5; no definite D call. Germline CDR1 SGDLS, CDR2 YYNGEE. The CDR3 covers 14 residues. The CDR3 loop reads CANSVSERQETQYF. In DNA form, the CDR3 reads TGTGCCAACAGCGTCAGCGAGCGTCAAGAGACCCAGTACTTC.

The chain carries TRBV7-6 and TRBJ2-7; the match to TRBD1 covers 7 bases. V shed 3 bases, J shed 5 bases, and the junction held 7 bases outside the gene matches. CDR1 is SGHVS and CDR2 is FNYEAQ in the germline V gene. This CDR3 contains 14 residues. CDR3 bases: TGTGCCAGCAGCTTGGAGACAGGGACCAACGAGCAGTACTTC. It translates to CASSLETGTNEQYF.

This clonotype was detected many times. The chain's CDR3 is CASSPHRDRANEKLFF. The CDR3 nucleotides read TGTGCCAGCAGCCCCCACCGGGACAGAGCTAATGAAAAACTGTTTTTT. The rearrangement uses TRBV11-2 and TRBJ1-4, with 7 positions matching TRBD1. The germline V gene encodes CDR1 SGHAT and CDR2 FQNNGV. This CDR3 spans 16 amino acids. J was trimmed by 3 bases and V by 5 bases; bases with no gene match: 9.

CDR3 protein: CASSSLGEGVQETQYF. CDR3 bases: TGTGCCAGCAGCTCCCTTGGTGAGGGGGTCCAAGAGACCCAGTACTTC. The chain couples TRBV7-8 to TRBJ2-5; tentative D call: TRBD1 (6 bases). V lost 4 bases and J 1 base, leaving 16 bases between the germline ends. The CDR3 spans 16 residues. Germline CDR1 reads SGHVS; CDR2 reads FQNEAQ. The full variable domain, its missing parts supplied by reference TRBV7-8 and TRBJ2-5, is GAGVSQSPRYKVAKRGQDVALRCDPISGHVSLFWYQQALGQGPEFLTYFQNEAQLDKSGLPSDRFFAERPEGSVSTLKIQRTQQEDSAVYLCASSSLGEGVQETQYFGPGTRLLVL.

V gene TRBV24-1 combines with J gene TRBJ1-2, with 9 bases identical to TRBD1. The CDR3 runs to 13 residues. Trimming at V came to 4 bases and at J to 8 bases, leaving 4 bases not matched to a gene. Germline V CDR1 and CDR2: KGHDR, SFDVKD. CDR3 coding DNA: TGTGCCACCAGTGAGACAGGGGGATGGGGCTACACCTTC. This encodes CATSETGGWGYTF.

This clonotype was seen only a few times. The gene calls are TRBV6-2 or TRBV6-3 and TRBJ2-7, with 7 positions matching TRBD1. The trim removed 3 bases at V and 4 bases at J, leaving 6 bases unmatched. The germline V gene has CDR1 MNHEY and CDR2 SVGEGT. The CDR3 spans 14 residues. CDR3 coding DNA: TGTGCCAGCAGTTATACGGGACAGAGGTACGAGCAGTACTTC. Its translation: CASSYTGQRYEQYF.

The chain employs TRBV20-1 and TRBJ2-2, with TRBD1 matching 11 bases. This CDR3 region has 13 residues. In germline, CDR1 is DFQATT, CDR2 SNEGSKA (reference sequence). V lost 6 bases, J lost 6 bases, and 3 bases stayed unmatched. CDR3 loop: CSARDRGAGELFF. CDR3 nucleotide sequence: TGCAGTGCAAGGGACAGGGGGGCCGGGGAGCTGTTTTTT.

This clonotype has only a few counts. V is TRBV7-2 and J is TRBJ2-1; D unresolved. V lost 5 bases and J lost 4, with 12 bases in between. Per germline, CDR1 SGHTA and CDR2 FQGNSA. The CDR3 loop spans 14 amino acids. CDR3 coding DNA: TGTGCCAGCAGCCCCACTGTTTTGTACAATGAGCAGTTCTTC. Translation: CASSPTVLYNEQFF.

In this sample, this clonotype turned up a few times. The chain links TRBV4-2 to TRBJ2-2, with 9 bases fitting TRBD1. This CDR3 has 15 residues. Germline assignment: CDR1 LGHNA and CDR2 YNFKEQ. V gave up 4 bases and J gave up 5 bases; unmatched junction bases: 5. The DNA for the CDR3 is TGTGCCAGCAGCCGGGGACAGGGAAAAACCGGGGAGCTGTTTTTT. It codes for CASSRGQGKTGELFF.

The V and J genes are TRBV29-1 and TRBJ2-7, with TRBD2 identical over 13 bases. CDR1 and CDR2 from the germline V gene are SQVTM and ANQGSEA. Trimming took 3 bases from V and 6 from J; bases not matched to a gene: 17. The CDR3 length is 18 residues. In nucleotides, the CDR3 is TGCAGCGTTGATAAACCCATTCGGACTAGCGGGAGTGGAGGCGAGCAGTACTTC. This encodes CSVDKPIRTSGSGGEQYF.

This clonotype was detected only a few times. The chain employs TRBV5-1 and TRBJ2-7; D could derive from TRBD1 or TRBD2 (5 bases each). The CDR3 is 14 amino acids. Germline CDR1 SGHRS, CDR2 YFSETQ. Trimming left V 1 base short and J 6 bases short, with 14 bases between. CDR3 nucleotide sequence: TGCGCCAGCAGCTTGACGGGACGGGCCGGCGAGCAGTACTTC. It encodes CASSLTGRAGEQYF.

This chain links TRBV5-1 with TRBJ1-5; D gene ambiguous. Germline V gene data show CDR1 as SGHRS and CDR2 as YFSETQ. There are 16 residues in the CDR3. The V gene lost 0 bases and the J gene lost 3 bases, with 13 bases spanning the gap. CDR3 in DNA: TGCGCCAGCAGCTTGGATGGTCGGGGTGCCAATCAGCCCCAGCATTTT. Its protein product is CASSLDGRGANQPQHF. The full variable domain, rest sourced from reference TRBV5-1 and TRBJ1-5, is KAGVTQTPRYLIKTRGQQVTLSCSPISGHRSVSWYQQTPGQGLQFLFEYFSETQRNKGNFPGRFSGRQFSNSRSEMNVSTLELGDSALYLCASSLDGRGANQPQHFGDGTRLSIL.

The chain joins TRBV5-1 to TRBJ2-5; 9 positions agree with TRBD2. The V gene end was trimmed by 6 bases and the J gene end by 0 bases; junction bases not matched to a gene: 6. The CDR3 contains 15 residues. Germline CDR1 and CDR2: SGHRS and YFSETQ. CDR3 bases: TGCGCCAGCATGACTAGCGGACGGTACCAAGAGACCCAGTACTTC. Residues: CASMTSGRYQETQYF.

This clonotype appeared a few times. The chain uses TRBV25-1 and TRBJ2-7; D perhaps matches TRBD2 (6 bases). Germline V gives CDR1 MGHDK, CDR2 SYGVNS. CDR3 length equals 12 residues. Trimming left V 6 bases short and J 3 bases short, with 9 bases between. For the CDR3, the DNA is TGTGCCAGCAGCGAGGGAGGCTACGAGCAGTACTTC. Its protein is CASSEGGYEQYF.

The rearrangement joins TRBV11-1 to TRBJ2-6, with D possibly TRBD2 on 5 matching bases. Germline V gene lookup returns CDR1 SGHAT and CDR2 FQDESV (reference sequence). The CDR3 spans 18 residues. Trimming stripped 3 bases from V and 0 bases from J, with 15 bases between. This CDR3 is CASSFLRALSSGANVLTF. The DNA of the CDR3 is TGTGCCAGCAGCTTCCTGAGGGCCTTAAGCTCTGGGGCCAACGTCCTGACTTTC.

This clonotype showed up just a few times. This chain links TRBV5-1 with TRBJ1-4; 10 bases fit TRBD1. The germline gives CDR1 SGHRS, CDR2 YFSETQ. J lost 7 bases, V lost 2 bases, and 2 bases had no gene match. This CDR3 is built from 14 residues. The CDR3 here is CASSFRTGGEKLFF. The CDR3 nucleotides are TGCGCCAGCAGCTTCCGGACAGGGGGTGAAAAACTGTTTTTT.

Only a few counts were recorded for this clonotype. The rearrangement joins TRBV10-3 to TRBJ2-7; D not resolved. Germline loops: CDR1 ENHRY, CDR2 SYGVKD. The CDR3 has 12 amino acids. Trimming pared 10 bases from V and 1 base from J, leaving 11 bases between. CDR3 DNA: TGTGCCACCTGGAGCAATTCCTACGAGCAGTACTTC. Translation: CATWSNSYEQYF.

The table lists this clonotype with a few counts. One junction end disagrees with the germline gene, perhaps due to a read error. This rearrangement joins TRBV7-2 to TRBJ1-6, with 7 bases lining up with TRBD1. Germline loops: CDR1 SGHTA, CDR2 FQGNSA. There are 15 residues in the CDR3. Here the CDR3 reads CVSSPQGFGNSPLHF. In DNA, the CDR3 is TGTGTCAGCAGCCCACAGGGGTTCGGCAATTCACCCCTCCACTTT.

This chain joins TRBV6-5 and TRBJ2-5; D is uncertain. This CDR3 contains 16 residues. From germline, CDR1 is MNHEY and CDR2 SVGAGI. The V and J ends lost 2 bases and 5 bases respectively, with 18 bases between them. CDR3 region: CASSYLITGRRETQYF. The CDR3 nucleotides read TGTGCCAGCAGTTACCTAATCACGGGCCGCCGGGAGACCCAGTACTTC.

This clonotype has only a few counts. The rearrangement joins TRBV5-1 to TRBJ1-1; 9 bases agree with TRBD1. The J segment lost 4 bases and the V segment lost 4 bases, leaving 11 bases of the junction unmatched. The CDR3 totals 16 residues. The germline gives CDR1 SGHRS, CDR2 YFSETQ. The CDR3 loop reads CASSQHKQGASTEAFF. CDR3 in DNA: TGCGCCAGCAGCCAACATAAACAGGGGGCGTCCACTGAAGCTTTCTTT.

The chain employs TRBV14 and TRBJ2-7; 8 bases are shared with TRBD2. The CDR3 is 15 residues long. The ends lost 1 base at V and 5 bases at J; junction bases unmatched: 7. Germline CDR1 SGHDN, CDR2 FVKESK. The CDR3: CASSQVGRGVHEQYF. For the CDR3, the DNA is TGTGCCAGCAGCCAAGTCGGGCGGGGGGTTCACGAGCAGTACTTC.

About this clonotype: The junction differs from germline at one of its ends, possibly a read error. The V gene is TRBV12-3 or TRBV12-4, the J gene TRBJ2-3, with TRBD2 matching over 15 bases. This CDR3 has 14 residues. Written as DNA, the CDR3 is TGTGCCAGCAGTTCAGGGGGACTAGCGGGGGGCGGGAATTTT. Protein: CASSSGGLAGGGNF.

This clonotype was seen a handful of times. This chain connects TRBV20-1 to TRBJ2-6; the match to TRBD2 covers 7 bases. The CDR3 is 18 amino acids. V lost 2 bases and J lost 0; bases outside the gene matches: 10. Germline-derived CDR1 and CDR2 are DFQATT and SNEGSKA (reference sequence). The CDR3 spells CSARSRREMSSGANVLTF. CDR3 nucleotide sequence: TGCAGTGCTAGATCCAGGCGGGAGATGAGCTCTGGGGCCAACGTCCTGACTTTC.

This chain uses TRBV5-1 with TRBJ2-4; 8 bases fit TRBD1. The CDR3 sequence is 17 residues long. From germline, CDR1 is SGHRS and CDR2 YFSETQ. Unmatched junction bases numbered 8, after V lost 3 bases and J lost 0 bases. CDR3 in DNA: TGCGCCAGCAGCTCCCCGACAGGGGCCCTAGCCAAAAACATTCAGTACTTC. Translation gives CASSSPTGALAKNIQYF.